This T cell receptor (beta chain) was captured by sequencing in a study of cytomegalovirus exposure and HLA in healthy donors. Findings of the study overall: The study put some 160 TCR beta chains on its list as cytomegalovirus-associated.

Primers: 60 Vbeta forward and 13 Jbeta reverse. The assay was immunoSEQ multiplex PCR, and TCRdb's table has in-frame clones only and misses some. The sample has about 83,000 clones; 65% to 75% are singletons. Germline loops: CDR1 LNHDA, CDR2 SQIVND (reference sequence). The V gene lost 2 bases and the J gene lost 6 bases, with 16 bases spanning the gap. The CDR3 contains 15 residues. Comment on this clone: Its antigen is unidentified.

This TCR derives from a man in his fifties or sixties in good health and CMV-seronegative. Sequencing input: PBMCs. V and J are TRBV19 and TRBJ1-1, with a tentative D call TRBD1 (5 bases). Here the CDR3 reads CASSILSGSGAEAFF. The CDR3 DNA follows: TGTGCCAGTAGTATATTATCGGGGTCGGGGGCTGAAGCTTTCTTT.